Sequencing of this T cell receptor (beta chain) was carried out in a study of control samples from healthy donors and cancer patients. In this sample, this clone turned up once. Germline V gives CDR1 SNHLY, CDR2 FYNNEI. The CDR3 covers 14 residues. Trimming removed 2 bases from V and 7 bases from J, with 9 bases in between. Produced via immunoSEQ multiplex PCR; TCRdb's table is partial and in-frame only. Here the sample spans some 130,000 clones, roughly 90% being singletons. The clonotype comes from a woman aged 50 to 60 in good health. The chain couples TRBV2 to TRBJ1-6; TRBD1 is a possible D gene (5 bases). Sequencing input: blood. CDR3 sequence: CASSEKGFNSPLHF. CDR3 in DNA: TGTGCCAGCAGTGAAAAGGGGTTCAATTCACCCCTCCACTTT.